Presented here are 8 T cell receptor beta chains from one specimen sequenced in a study of blood T cells in healthy people across ages. The second PCR ran roughly 7 to 12 cycles with a sample-barcoded 5' primer and J-beta primers. TCRdb called the 5' RACE reads again in MiXCR, with one record for every CDR3 protein. The sample records over 700,000 distinct CDR3 sequences, roughly 25% being singletons. This same sample was also part of a study on T cells of mothers and their children.

Sequenced input: blood. The source is a boy aged 10-17 years in good health.

In DNA form, the CDR3 reads TGCGCCAGCAGCCCCCAAGCGGGAGGCCCCAACTATATTCAGTTCTTC. The encoded protein is CASSPQAGGPNYIQFF. The chain employs TRBV5-1 and TRBJ2-1; 9 bases align to TRBD2. The CDR3 has 16 residues. V dropped 4 bases and J dropped 13; count of bases not matched to a gene: 18. Per the germline V gene, CDR1 is SGHRS and CDR2 is YFSETQ.

J is TRBJ2-4 and V is TRBV3-1, with TRBD1 matching 7 bases. The CDR3 totals 16 residues. Germline V gene sequence: CDR1 LGHDT, CDR2 YNNKEL (reference sequence). V shed 4 bases and J 0 bases; nucleotides not matched to a gene: 6. The CDR3 nucleotides read TGTGCCAGCAGCCTCGGGACAGCGGTAGCCAAAAACATTCAGTACTTC. Its translation: CASSLGTAVAKNIQYF.

This clonotype was observed a few times. V is TRBV29-1 and J is TRBJ2-7, with 15 nucleotides matching TRBD2. The CDR3 loop spans 16 amino acids. V was pared by 6 bases and J by 2 bases, with 8 bases of the junction left unmatched. The germline V gene encodes CDR1 SQVTM and CDR2 ANQGSEA. CDR3 loop: CSVRTSGRAYAYEQYF. CDR3 coding DNA: TGCAGCGTCCGGACTAGCGGGAGGGCCTATGCCTACGAGCAGTACTTC.

The chain joins TRBV7-2 to TRBJ2-1; 11 nucleotides match TRBD2. The germline V gene encodes CDR1 SGHTA and CDR2 FQGNSA. J gave up 3 bases and V 4 bases, and 8 bases lay outside the gene matches. The CDR3 covers 17 residues. CDR3 DNA: TGTGCCAGCAGCTCCAGACTAGCGGGGACCTACTACAATGAGCAGTTCTTC. Translated: CASSSRLAGTYYNEQFF. Based on the CDR3 plus reference TRBV7-2 and TRBJ2-1, the full variable domain is GAGVSQSPSNKVTEKGKDVELRCDPISGHTALYWYRQSLGQGLEFLIYFQGNSAPDKSGLPSDRFSAERTGGSVSTLTIQRTQQEDSAVYLCASSSRLAGTYYNEQFFGPGTRLTVL.

In its sample, this clonotype was seen a few times. The J gene is TRBJ2-2, the V gene TRBV20-1; the D is unclear. The germline V and J ends were trimmed by 3 bases and 3 bases, with 8 bases remaining between them. The germline gives CDR1 DFQATT, CDR2 SNEGSKA (reference sequence). This CDR3 is built from 13 residues. CDR3 residues: CSASRLHTGELFF. CDR3 coding DNA: TGCAGTGCTAGTCGGCTACACACCGGGGAGCTGTTTTTT.

This rearrangement joins TRBV5-1 to TRBJ1-1, with D unresolved. V was cut by 4 bases and J by 0 bases, with 25 bases left in between. Germline V gene data show CDR1 as SGHRS and CDR2 as YFSETQ. The CDR3 covers 19 residues. The CDR3 DNA reads as TGCGCCAGCAGCCCAGGCCGTGACGGGGAACCTTCAATGAACACTGAAGCTTTCTTT. Translation: CASSPGRDGEPSMNTEAFF.

This chain joins TRBV19 and TRBJ1-6; 7 nucleotides agree with TRBD1. J lost 4 bases, V lost 4 bases, and 7 bases had no gene match. Germline CDR1 reads LNHDA; CDR2 reads SQIVND (reference sequence). The CDR3 extends over 16 amino acids. The CDR3 loop is CASSNDRENYNSPLHF. CDR3 sequence (DNA): TGTGCCAGTAGTAACGACAGGGAAAATTATAATTCACCCCTCCACTTT.

This CDR3 is CASSSFPGGLNYGYTF. The CDR3 DNA reads TGCGCCAGCAGCTCCTTTCCAGGGGGCTTGAACTATGGCTACACCTTC. The chain is built from TRBV5-1 and TRBJ1-2; TRBD1 matches 8 bases. Losses at the gene ends were 3 bases for V and 2 bases for J; bases not matched to a gene: 9. The CDR3 has 16 amino acids. The V gene's germline CDR1 is SGHRS and CDR2 YFSETQ.